These 17 T cell receptor beta chains came from one sample sequenced in a study of shared clonotypes between healthy human individuals. Some clones are missing from TCRdb's copy, which holds only in-frame ones; the method was immunoSEQ multiplex PCR. The table records some 300,000 clones, around four fifths of them present only once. The sequenced sample consisted of memory CD4+ T cells sorted from blood. Stated subset: CD45RA-negative fraction. The receptors were sampled from a man aged 30 to 45 in good health.

V gene TRBV6-1 combines with J gene TRBJ2-7; unclear D gene. CDR3 size: 14 residues. Germline assignment: CDR1 MNHNS and CDR2 SASEGT. V shed 1 base and J shed 0 bases, with 7 bases lying between them. The CDR3 loop reads CASSEGDGSYEQYF. As DNA, the CDR3 is TGTGCCAGCAGTGAAGGAGACGGCTCCTACGAGCAGTACTTC.

The chain carries TRBV11-3 and TRBJ2-1; a possible D gene is TRBD1 (5 bases). Trimming removed 4 bases at V and 3 bases at J, with 7 bases between. The CDR3 consists of 13 residues. Germline V gene sequence: CDR1 SGHNT, CDR2 YENEEA. The CDR3 DNA follows: TGTGCCAGCAGCTCAGACAGCTACAATGAGCAGTTCTTC. Encoded protein: CASSSDSYNEQFF.

The chain is built from TRBV9 and TRBJ2-1; D tentatively fits TRBD1 or TRBD2 (6 bases each). This CDR3 region has 16 residues. Trimming took 4 bases from V and 6 from J, leaving 20 bases between them. Germline assignment: CDR1 SGDLS and CDR2 YYNGEE. The CDR3: CASSPRLGSGANEQFF. In DNA, the CDR3 is TGTGCCAGCAGCCCTCGCCTCGGATCGGGGGCCAATGAGCAGTTCTTC.

This sequence joins TRBV9 and TRBJ2-5; a possible D gene is TRBD1 (6 bases). V was shortened by 4 bases and J by 1 base, with 11 bases between the two germline ends. CDR1 and CDR2 (germline): SGDLS, YYNGEE. The CDR3 is 14 amino acids. The chain's CDR3 is CASSSTTGQETQYF. CDR3 sequence (DNA): TGTGCCAGCAGCTCCACGACAGGCCAAGAGACCCAGTACTTC. Together with reference TRBV9 and TRBJ2-5, the CDR3 gives the full variable domain: DSGVTQTPKHLITATGQRVTLRCSPRSGDLSVYWYQQSLDQGLQFLIQYYNGEERAKGNILERFSAQQFPDLHSELNLSSLELGDSALYFCASSSTTGQETQYFGPGTRLLVL.

This clone has only a few counts. The J gene is TRBJ1-1, the V gene TRBV28; no definite D call. The CDR3 contains 12 residues. Germline CDR1 is MDHEN and CDR2 is SYDVKM. V dropped 2 bases and J dropped 9 bases, with 10 bases sitting between them. The CDR3 region is CASSLTLPKAFF. CDR3 DNA sequence: TGTGCCAGCAGTTTAACATTACCCAAAGCTTTCTTT.

V is TRBV6-5 and J is TRBJ2-7; no firm D call. The length of the CDR3 is 12 residues. The ends were cut back, 7 bases at V and 3 bases at J, with 10 bases in the middle. The V gene's germline CDR1 is MNHEY and CDR2 SVGAGI. CDR3 sequence reads: CASTRTLYEQYF. CDR3 nucleotides: TGTGCCAGCACGAGGACGCTCTACGAGCAGTACTTC.

The chain joins TRBV10-3 to TRBJ2-7; weak D call: TRBD1 (5 bases). The CDR3 spans 14 residues. The V gene lost 6 bases and the J gene lost 6 bases, with 18 bases spanning the gap. The germline CDR1 and CDR2 sequences are ENHRY and SYGVKD. The CDR3 region is CAIRQGTDRSEQYF. The CDR3 nucleotides are TGTGCCATCAGGCAGGGTACGGACCGGTCCGAGCAGTACTTC.

V and J are TRBV7-6 and TRBJ2-3; 10 bases fit TRBD2. V lost 2 bases to trimming and J lost 8 bases; unmatched junction nucleotides: 10. This CDR3 region has 16 residues. Germline-derived CDR1 and CDR2 are SGHVS and FNYEAQ. In DNA form, the CDR3 reads TGTGCCAGCAGCTTAAGTCCTAGCGGGGGCCGTGGTACGCAGTATTTT. Translation: CASSLSPSGGRGTQYF.

The chain employs TRBV5-5 and TRBJ2-3; 11 positions match TRBD2. J gave up 2 bases and V 3 bases, and 2 bases lay outside the gene matches. Looked up from germline, CDR1 is SGHKS and CDR2 is YYEKEE (reference sequence). The CDR3 loop spans 15 amino acids. CDR3: CASSWGLADTDTQYF. In DNA form, the CDR3 reads TGTGCCAGCAGCTGGGGACTAGCGGACACAGATACGCAGTATTTT.

This clone was detected only a few times. The same CDR3 can be traced to other DNA sequences in this sample. The chain couples TRBV5-4 to TRBJ2-5; D gene unclear. The CDR3 sequence is 14 residues long. V lost 2 bases, J lost 1 base, and 9 bases lay in between. The germline V gene encodes CDR1 SGHNT and CDR2 YYREEE (reference sequence). This chain's CDR3 is CASSFSGSQETQYF. The CDR3, as DNA: TGTGCCAGCAGCTTTAGTGGCTCCCAAGAGACCCAGTACTTC.

This clone was seen just once. The genes are TRBV25-1 and TRBJ1-1; 7 nucleotides line up with TRBD1. V dropped 3 bases and J dropped 4; count of bases not matched to a gene: 11. CDR3 length equals 16 residues. CDR1 and CDR2 (germline): MGHDK, SYGVNS. CDR3 amino acids: CASSERGGERATEAFF. CDR3 nucleotides: TGTGCCAGCAGTGAGCGAGGGGGCGAGCGAGCCACTGAAGCTTTCTTT. Supplemented by reference TRBV25-1 and TRBJ1-1, the full variable domain reads EADIYQTPRYLVIGTGKKITLECSQTMGHDKMYWYQQDPGMELHLIHYSYGVNSTEKGDLSSESTVSRIRTEHFPLTLESARPSHTSQYLCASSERGGERATEAFFGQGTRLTVV.

The V and J genes are TRBV5-4 and TRBJ2-6, with D unclear. CDR1 and CDR2 (germline): SGHNT, YYREEE (reference sequence). This CDR3 spans 15 amino acids. V was cut by 2 bases and J by 0 bases, with 6 bases left in between. CDR3 protein: CASSLRLSGANVLTF. Written as DNA, the CDR3 is TGTGCCAGCAGCTTACGACTCTCTGGGGCCAACGTCCTGACTTTC.

This rearrangement joins TRBV18 to TRBJ2-5, with D possibly TRBD1 on 5 matching bases. Germline-derived CDR1 and CDR2 are KGHSH and LQKENI. Trimming stripped 3 bases from V and 4 bases from J, with 9 bases between. The CDR3 totals 13 residues. The CDR3 loop reads CASSPTARETQYF. In DNA form, the CDR3 reads TGTGCCAGCTCACCGACAGCCCGAGAGACCCAGTACTTC.

The CDR3 DNA reads as TGTGCCAGCAGCCCCGAGACAGGGATGCGCAATCAGCCCCAGCATTTT. This encodes CASSPETGMRNQPQHF. The rearrangement links TRBV5-5 to TRBJ1-5; 7 positions match TRBD1. CDR3 size: 16 residues. V shed 4 bases and J 2 bases; nucleotides not matched to a gene: 9. CDR1 and CDR2 from the germline V gene are SGHKS and YYEKEE (reference sequence).

V gene TRBV7-9 combines with J gene TRBJ1-2; 10 positions match TRBD1. CDR1 is SEHNR, CDR2 FQNEAQ, per germline (reference sequence). The junction had 14 bases not matched to a gene; V was cut back by 4 bases and J by 9 bases. CDR3 length equals 16 residues. CDR3 residues: CASSYFAGTGESRYTF. CDR3 nucleotide sequence: TGTGCCAGCAGCTACTTCGCTGGGACAGGGGAAAGCCGCTACACCTTC.

The chain links TRBV5-1 to TRBJ2-5; possible D gene TRBD1, 6 bases. Germline lookup yields CDR1 SGHRS and CDR2 YFSETQ. V dropped 1 base and J dropped 5 bases, with 15 bases sitting between them. This CDR3 has 15 amino acids. CDR3 in amino acids: CASSLYDTGQETQYF. The CDR3 bases are TGCGCCAGCAGCTTGTACGACACTGGACAGGAGACCCAGTACTTC. Full variable domain (outside the CDR3, taken from reference TRBV5-1 and TRBJ2-5): KAGVTQTPRYLIKTRGQQVTLSCSPISGHRSVSWYQQTPGQGLQFLFEYFSETQRNKGNFPGRFSGRQFSNSRSEMNVSTLELGDSALYLCASSLYDTGQETQYFGPGTRLLVL.

The sample holds a few counts of this clone. The V call is TRBV6-9, the J call TRBJ1-2; the D gene is possibly TRBD1 (5 bases). Germline CDR1 is MNHGY and CDR2 is SVAAGI. This CDR3 contains 11 residues. V shed 4 bases and J shed 5 bases, with 5 bases lying between them. CDR3 nucleotide sequence: TGTGCCAGCAGTTCAGGGTATGGCTACACCTTC. This gives the protein CASSSGYGYTF.